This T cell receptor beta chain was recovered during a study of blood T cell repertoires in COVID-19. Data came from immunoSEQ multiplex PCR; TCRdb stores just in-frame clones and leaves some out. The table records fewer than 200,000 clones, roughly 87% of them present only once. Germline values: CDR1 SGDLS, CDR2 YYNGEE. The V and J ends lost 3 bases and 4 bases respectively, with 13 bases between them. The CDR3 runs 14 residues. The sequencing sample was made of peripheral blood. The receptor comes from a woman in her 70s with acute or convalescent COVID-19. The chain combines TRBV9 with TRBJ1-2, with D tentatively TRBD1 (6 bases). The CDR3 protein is CASSARTAAYGYTF. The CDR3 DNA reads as TGTGCCAGCAGCGCGCGGACAGCCGCCTATGGCTACACCTTC. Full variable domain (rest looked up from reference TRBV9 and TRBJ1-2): DSGVTQTPKHLITATGQRVTLRCSPRSGDLSVYWYQQSLDQGLQFLIQYYNGEERAKGNILERFSAQQFPDLHSELNLSSLELGDSALYFCASSARTAAYGYTFGSGTRLTVV.